This is a list of T cell receptor beta chains from one sample in a study of PD-1 blockade in classical Hodgkin lymphoma. The method was immunoSEQ multiplex PCR; TCRdb's version includes in-frame clones alone and lacks a portion of them. This table has 25,000 to 35,000 clones, roughly 80% appearing once. This specimen consisted of CD4+ T cells from blood, obtained before the fourth cycle of nivolumab. The receptors derive from a human donor with classical Hodgkin lymphoma. Both conserved end residues are part of each CDR3. D genes are given only for firm matches. Size is stated for part of the rows, as once, few or many counts, or as a class when the clone is expanded.

V: TRBV5-1
J: TRBJ2-2
size: -
D: -
CDR3: CASSVQTGNTGELFF
DNA: TGCGCCAGCAGCGTCCAGACAGGGAACACCGGGGAGCTGTTTTTT

V: TRBV7-9
J: TRBJ2-2
size: -
D: TRBD2
CDR3: CASSLALQRGESGELFF
DNA: TGTGCCAGCAGCTTAGCGCTCCAGCGGGGGGAGAGCGGGGAGCTGTTTTTT

V: TRBV11-2
J: TRBJ1-2
size: -
D: -
CDR3: CASSQPGGYGYTF
DNA: TGTGCCAGCAGCCAACCGGGGGGCTATGGCTACACCTTC

V: TRBV18
J: TRBJ1-6
size: -
D: -
CDR3: CASSPPGTNNSPLHF
DNA: TGTGCCAGCTCACCGCCCGGGACCAATAATTCACCCCTCCACTTT

V: TRBV5-1
J: TRBJ2-5
size: -
D: -
CDR3: CASSLRTDLYQETQYF
DNA: TGCGCCAGCAGCCTAAGGACAGACCTGTACCAAGAGACCCAGTACTTC

V: TRBV28
J: TRBJ2-7
size: -
D: TRBD2
CDR3: CASSYLAGGTYEQYF
DNA: TGTGCCAGCAGCTATCTAGCGGGGGGAACCTACGAGCAGTACTTC

V: TRBV28
J: TRBJ1-3
size: -
D: -
CDR3: CASSEAFSGNTIYF
DNA: TGTGCCAGCAGTGAAGCCTTCTCTGGAAACACCATATATTTT

V: TRBV5-1
J: TRBJ1-3
size: few
D: -
CDR3: CASSQTGNSGNTIYF
DNA: TGCGCCAGCAGCCAAACAGGGAACTCTGGAAACACCATATATTTT

V: TRBV6-6
J: TRBJ2-7
size: -
D: -
CDR3: CASTNTGASYEQYF
DNA: TGTGCCAGCACGAACACAGGTGCCTCCTACGAGCAGTACTTC

V: TRBV6-5
J: TRBJ2-7
size: -
D: -
CDR3: CASSYFGASPAGQYF
DNA: TGTGCCAGCAGTTACTTCGGGGCTAGCCCCGCGGGGCAGTACTTC

V: TRBV10-2
J: TRBJ1-6
size: -
D: TRBD1
CDR3: CASRRDRNGGQYNSPLHF
DNA: TGCGCCAGCAGAAGGGACAGAAACGGGGGGCAATATAATTCACCCCTCCACTTT

V: TRBV5-6
J: TRBJ2-7
size: few
D: -
CDR3: CASSSGFSYYEQYF
DNA: TGTGCCAGCAGCTCAGGGTTCTCTTACTACGAGCAGTACTTC

V: TRBV5-1
J: TRBJ2-7
size: -
D: TRBD2
CDR3: CASSPVLAGGEQYF
DNA: TGCGCCAGCAGCCCGGTTCTAGCGGGGGGCGAGCAGTACTTC

V: TRBV4-2
J: TRBJ1-6
size: few
D: -
CDR3: CASSQDTNNSPLHF
DNA: TGTGCCAGCAGCCAAGATACTAATAATTCACCCCTCCACTTT

V: TRBV6-5
J: TRBJ1-2
size: -
D: TRBD1
CDR3: CASRPTGGAEYGYTF
DNA: TGTGCCAGCAGGCCAACAGGGGGCGCGGAGTATGGCTACACCTTC

V: TRBV5-6
J: TRBJ1-5
size: -
D: -
CDR3: CASSPWPAGSNQPQHF
DNA: TGTGCCAGCAGCCCCTGGCCAGCAGGTAGCAATCAGCCCCAGCATTTT

V: TRBV9
J: TRBJ2-7
size: -
D: TRBD1
CDR3: CASSAGDRGHEQYF
DNA: TGTGCCAGCAGCGCGGGGGACAGGGGCCACGAGCAGTACTTC

V: TRBV7-8
J: TRBJ1-1
size: once
D: TRBD1
CDR3: CATRQGLGTEAFF
DNA: TGTGCCACTCGACAGGGCTTGGGCACTGAAGCTTTCTTT

V: TRBV7-9
J: TRBJ1-5
size: -
D: -
CDR3: CASSSWTDQPQHF
DNA: TGTGCCAGCAGCTCTTGGACGGATCAGCCCCAGCATTTT

V: TRBV7-9
J: TRBJ1-6
size: few
D: -
CDR3: CASSLPGNENSPLHF
DNA: TGTGCCAGCAGCTTACCGGGGAATGAGAATTCACCCCTCCACTTT

V: TRBV5-1
J: TRBJ2-3
size: once
D: -
CDR3: CASSPSTGTDTQYF
DNA: TGCGCCAGCAGCCCGTCCACGGGCACAGATACGCAGTATTTT

V: TRBV4-1
J: TRBJ2-2
size: -
D: TRBD2
CDR3: CASSQVSGGAVGGELFF
DNA: TGCGCCAGCAGCCAGGTTAGCGGGGGGGCCGTTGGCGGGGAGCTGTTTTTT

V: TRBV5-1
J: TRBJ1-3
size: -
D: TRBD1
CDR3: CASSQTGGNTIYF
DNA: TGCGCCAGCAGCCAGACAGGGGGAAACACCATATATTTT

V: TRBV5-1
J: TRBJ2-7
size: -
D: TRBD1
CDR3: CASSNAGGLDEQYF
DNA: TGCGCCAGCAGCAACGCAGGGGGTCTGGACGAGCAGTACTTC

V: TRBV5-1
J: TRBJ2-7
size: -
D: -
CDR3: CASSLVGGPNYEQYF
DNA: TGCGCCAGCAGCTTGGTTGGGGGGCCCAACTACGAGCAGTACTTC

V: TRBV5-1
J: TRBJ2-1
size: -
D: TRBD2
CDR3: CASSPTSGGAHEQFF
DNA: TGCGCCAGCAGTCCTACTAGCGGGGGGGCCCATGAGCAGTTCTTC

V: TRBV28
J: TRBJ1-4
size: once
D: TRBD1
CDR3: CASSSPGQGFEKLFF
DNA: TGTGCCAGCAGCTCACCGGGACAGGGATTTGAAAAACTGTTTTTT

V: TRBV2
J: TRBJ2-3
size: -
D: TRBD2
CDR3: CASSEVVAGTDTQYF
DNA: TGTGCCAGCAGTGAGGTAGTAGCGGGTACAGATACGCAGTATTTT

V: TRBV6-6
J: TRBJ1-5
size: -
D: TRBD1
CDR3: CASRARTGINQPQHF
DNA: TGTGCCAGCCGGGCGAGGACAGGGATCAATCAGCCCCAGCATTTT

V: TRBV5-1
J: TRBJ2-5
size: once
D: TRBD1
CDR3: CASSRGTGGRETQYF
DNA: TGCGCCAGCAGCCGCGGGACAGGGGGCCGGGAGACCCAGTACTTC

V: TRBV27
J: TRBJ1-1
size: -
D: -
CDR3: CASSGLGWGVEAFF
DNA: TGTGCCAGCAGTGGTCTGGGGTGGGGGGTTGAAGCTTTCTTT

V: TRBV18
J: TRBJ1-6
size: -
D: -
CDR3: CASSPTGIDSPLHF
DNA: TGTGCCAGCTCGCCTACAGGGATTGATTCACCCCTCCACTTT

V: TRBV4-1
J: TRBJ2-5
size: -
D: TRBD2
CDR3: CASSQHLGLAGETEQYF
DNA: TGCGCCAGCAGCCAGCATCTGGGACTAGCGGGGGAGACTGAGCAGTACTTC

V: TRBV30
J: TRBJ2-3
size: -
D: TRBD2
CDR3: CAWTPGLAGTF
DNA: TGTGCCTGGACCCCAGGGTTAGCGGGAACCTTT

V: TRBV5-1
J: TRBJ2-2
size: -
D: TRBD2
CDR3: CASSAGLAGTGELFF
DNA: TGCGCCAGCAGCGCGGGACTAGCGGGGACTGGGGAGCTGTTTTTT

V: TRBV5-1
J: TRBJ2-7
size: -
D: -
CDR3: CASSVGGTSYEQYF
DNA: TGCGCCAGCAGTGTGGGGGGTACGTCCTACGAGCAGTACTTC

V: TRBV7-9
J: TRBJ1-3
size: few
D: -
CDR3: CASSPSGGNTIYF
DNA: TGTGCCAGCAGCCCATCGGGCGGAAACACCATATATTTT

V: TRBV6-5
J: TRBJ2-7
size: -
D: -
CDR3: CASSYDSGGFNEQYF
DNA: TGTGCCAGCAGTTACGATAGTGGGGGGTTCAACGAGCAGTACTTC